This T cell receptor beta chain was sequenced for a study of T cell repertoires in cytomegalovirus infection. TCRdb redid the calling of the reads with MiXCR, one entry per CDR3 protein. The profile shows hundreds of thousands of distinct CDR3 sequences, 42% of them singletons. This clonotype has only a few counts. What it recognizes is unknown. The sequence was collected from a human donor in good health (CMV status not recorded). Some clones in this sample may be carry-over from other donors' samples. Sequencing was performed on cultured PBMCs, taken from culture after CMV antigen stimulation.

In DNA form, the CDR3 reads TGTGCCAGCTCTCCGACTAGCGGGGACTACAATGAGCAGTTCTTC. Its protein is CASSPTSGDYNEQFF. This rearrangement joins TRBV28 to TRBJ2-1; TRBD2 aligns across 11 bases. Germline V gene sequence: CDR1 MDHEN, CDR2 SYDVKM. This CDR3 region has 15 residues. Trimming cost V 8 bases and J 3 bases; bases outside gene matches: 6.